This is a list of T cell receptor beta chains from one sample in a study of identical twins. One entry per CDR3 protein results from TCRdb running MiXCR on the 5' RACE reads. This table holds 450,000 or so distinct CDR3 sequences, 13% to 15% found once. The same sample was also studied in work on yellow fever vaccine responses in identical twins.

The specimen was CD4+ T cells sorted from blood. Every receptor here comes from a woman aged 18 to 35 in good health. The CDR3 runs from the conserved cysteine through the conserved F or W. D genes are given only for firm matches. Size values are once, few and many counts, or a class for expanded clones, and some rows have none.

CDR3aa: CASSQGVAYEQYF
CDR3nt: TGTGCCAGCAGTCAAGGGGTCGCCTACGAGCAGTACTTC
abundance: few
j_gene: TRBJ2-7
d_gene: .
v_gene: TRBV6-1

CDR3aa: CASSYESQSSYEQYF
CDR3nt: TGTGCCAGCAGTTACGAGAGTCAGAGCTCCTACGAGCAGTACTTC
abundance: few
j_gene: TRBJ2-7
d_gene: .
v_gene: TRBV6-5

CDR3aa: CASTPRGAPKNIQYF
CDR3nt: TGTGCCAGCACTCCCCGGGGGGCTCCCAAAAACATTCAGTACTTC
abundance: .
j_gene: TRBJ2-4
d_gene: .
v_gene: TRBV28

CDR3aa: CASSAPGQVITGELFF
CDR3nt: TGTGCCAGCAGTGCCCCGGGACAGGTGATCACCGGGGAGCTGTTTTTT
abundance: few
j_gene: TRBJ2-2
d_gene: TRBD1
v_gene: TRBV28

CDR3aa: CASSHGDRMGETQYF
CDR3nt: TGTGCCAGCAGCCATGGGGACAGGATGGGGGAGACCCAGTACTTC
abundance: few
j_gene: TRBJ2-5
d_gene: TRBD1
v_gene: TRBV7-3

CDR3aa: CASDFGDTGELFF
CDR3nt: TGCGCCAGTGATTTTGGGGACACCGGGGAGCTGTTTTTT
abundance: few
j_gene: TRBJ2-2
d_gene: .
v_gene: TRBV5-1

CDR3aa: CASSEALWGGYYGYTF
CDR3nt: TGTGCCAGCAGTGAAGCGCTTTGGGGGGGATACTATGGCTACACCTTC
abundance: .
j_gene: TRBJ1-2
d_gene: .
v_gene: TRBV2

CDR3aa: CASSSRTSGIYEQYF
CDR3nt: TGTGCCAGCAGTTCCCGGACTAGCGGGATCTACGAGCAGTACTTC
abundance: few
j_gene: TRBJ2-7
d_gene: TRBD2
v_gene: TRBV12-3/TRBV12-4

CDR3aa: CASHRTGGYEQYF
CDR3nt: TGTGCCAGTCACCGTACAGGGGGGTACGAGCAGTACTTC
abundance: .
j_gene: TRBJ2-7
d_gene: TRBD1
v_gene: TRBV28

CDR3aa: CASSSLRQGTDTQYF
CDR3nt: TGTGCCAGCAGCTCCTTAAGACAGGGAACAGATACGCAGTATTTT
abundance: .
j_gene: TRBJ2-3
d_gene: TRBD1
v_gene: TRBV7-3

CDR3aa: CASSLIDYEQYF
CDR3nt: TGTGCCAGCAGCCTTATCGACTACGAGCAGTACTTC
abundance: .
j_gene: TRBJ2-7
d_gene: .
v_gene: TRBV7-9

CDR3aa: CASSPLRDRVGQPQHF
CDR3nt: TGTGCCAGCTCACCTCTGAGGGACAGGGTCGGACAGCCCCAGCATTTT
abundance: .
j_gene: TRBJ1-5
d_gene: TRBD1
v_gene: TRBV18

CDR3aa: CASSSPGQGGYNEQFF
CDR3nt: TGTGCCAGCAGTTCACCGGGACAGGGGGGCTACAATGAGCAGTTCTTC
abundance: .
j_gene: TRBJ2-1
d_gene: TRBD1
v_gene: TRBV28

CDR3aa: CASSLLDGEQYF
CDR3nt: TGTGCCAGCAGTTTATTAGATGGCGAGCAGTACTTC
abundance: many
j_gene: TRBJ2-7
d_gene: .
v_gene: TRBV27

CDR3aa: CASSIGTGTGELFF
CDR3nt: TGTGCCAGCAGCATAGGAACAGGGACCGGGGAGCTGTTTTTT
abundance: many
j_gene: TRBJ2-2
d_gene: .
v_gene: TRBV3-1

CDR3aa: CASSLVTGPETGANVLTF
CDR3nt: TGTGCCAGCAGCTTGGTGACAGGGCCGGAAACTGGGGCCAACGTCCTGACTTTC
abundance: .
j_gene: TRBJ2-6
d_gene: TRBD1
v_gene: TRBV11-1

CDR3aa: CSARVAKPPGNEQFF
CDR3nt: TGCAGTGCTAGAGTGGCGAAACCGCCTGGGAATGAGCAGTTCTTC
abundance: few
j_gene: TRBJ2-1
d_gene: .
v_gene: TRBV20-1

CDR3aa: CASTPGQGVWEQYF
CDR3nt: TGTGCCAGCACCCCGGGACAGGGGGTATGGGAGCAGTACTTC
abundance: few
j_gene: TRBJ2-7
d_gene: TRBD1
v_gene: TRBV28

CDR3aa: CASSPVQGSYTF
CDR3nt: TGTGCCAGCAGCCCGGTTCAAGGGAGCTACACCTTC
abundance: .
j_gene: TRBJ1-2
d_gene: .
v_gene: TRBV6-6

CDR3aa: CASSYAGSSGANVLTF
CDR3nt: TGTGCCAGCAGTTACGCAGGGAGCTCTGGGGCCAACGTCCTGACTTTC
abundance: .
j_gene: TRBJ2-6
d_gene: .
v_gene: TRBV6-5

CDR3aa: CASSQDRAPKNIQYF
CDR3nt: TGTGCCAGTAGCCAAGACAGGGCTCCCAAAAACATTCAGTACTTC
abundance: few
j_gene: TRBJ2-4
d_gene: TRBD1
v_gene: TRBV19

CDR3aa: CSARSNDPGMTYEQYF
CDR3nt: TGCAGTGCTAGATCTAATGACCCAGGGATGACCTACGAGCAGTACTTC
abundance: .
j_gene: TRBJ2-7
d_gene: .
v_gene: TRBV20-1

CDR3aa: CSAKSSGRAETQYF
CDR3nt: TGCAGCGCCAAATCCAGCGGGAGGGCCGAGACCCAGTACTTC
abundance: few
j_gene: TRBJ2-5
d_gene: TRBD2
v_gene: TRBV29-1

CDR3aa: CASRRTSGSFTDTQYF
CDR3nt: TGTGCCAGCAGGCGGACCTCAGGGTCGTTCACAGATACGCAGTATTTT
abundance: .
j_gene: TRBJ2-3
d_gene: .
v_gene: TRBV11-2

CDR3aa: CASSPSGSIDTQYF
CDR3nt: TGTGCCAGCAGCCCTAGCGGGAGTATCGATACGCAGTATTTT
abundance: .
j_gene: TRBJ2-3
d_gene: TRBD2
v_gene: TRBV6-1

CDR3aa: CASTRDRDTGELFF
CDR3nt: TGTGCCAGCACCAGAGACAGGGACACCGGGGAGCTGTTTTTT
abundance: few
j_gene: TRBJ2-2
d_gene: TRBD1
v_gene: TRBV12-3/TRBV12-4

CDR3aa: CSAGRDRDTDTQYF
CDR3nt: TGCAGTGCCGGACGGGACAGGGACACAGATACGCAGTATTTT
abundance: few
j_gene: TRBJ2-3
d_gene: TRBD1
v_gene: TRBV20-1

CDR3aa: CASSLETSSAHTQYF
CDR3nt: TGTGCCAGCAGCTTAGAGACTAGCAGCGCCCATACGCAGTATTTT
abundance: many
j_gene: TRBJ2-3
d_gene: TRBD2
v_gene: TRBV7-2

CDR3aa: CASSQDVAGGPGETQYF
CDR3nt: TGCGCCAGCAGCCAAGACGTAGCGGGAGGGCCGGGAGAGACCCAGTACTTC
abundance: .
j_gene: TRBJ2-5
d_gene: TRBD2
v_gene: TRBV4-3

CDR3aa: CASSLTGGFYEQYF
CDR3nt: TGTGCCAGCAGTTTGACAGGGGGCTTCTACGAGCAGTACTTC
abundance: many
j_gene: TRBJ2-7
d_gene: TRBD1
v_gene: TRBV12-3/TRBV12-4

CDR3aa: CSVDGALGYNEQFF
CDR3nt: TGCAGCGTTGATGGGGCCCTAGGCTACAATGAGCAGTTCTTC
abundance: .
j_gene: TRBJ2-1
d_gene: .
v_gene: TRBV29-1

CDR3aa: CSARDVRVSSYNEQFF
CDR3nt: TGCAGTGCTAGAGATGTTAGGGTCAGCTCCTACAATGAGCAGTTCTTC
abundance: few
j_gene: TRBJ2-1
d_gene: .
v_gene: TRBV20-1

CDR3aa: CASSDSGGGYNEQFF
CDR3nt: TGTGCCAGCAGTGACTCTGGCGGGGGCTACAATGAGCAGTTCTTC
abundance: .
j_gene: TRBJ2-1
d_gene: TRBD2
v_gene: TRBV6-4

CDR3aa: CASSQDRGSGNTIYF
CDR3nt: TGCGCCAGCAGCCAGGACAGGGGATCTGGAAACACCATATATTTT
abundance: many
j_gene: TRBJ1-3
d_gene: TRBD1
v_gene: TRBV4-3

CDR3aa: CASSSGTPFQVYNEQFF
CDR3nt: TGTGCCAGCAGTTCCGGGACTCCCTTTCAGGTATACAATGAGCAGTTCTTC
abundance: few
j_gene: TRBJ2-1
d_gene: .
v_gene: TRBV7-2

CDR3aa: CASSVASGGYEQYF
CDR3nt: TGTGCCAGCAGCGTAGCTAGCGGGGGCTACGAGCAGTACTTC
abundance: few
j_gene: TRBJ2-7
d_gene: TRBD2
v_gene: TRBV9

CDR3aa: CASSDPGHRYEQYF
CDR3nt: TGTGCCAGCAGTGATCCGGGACACCGCTACGAGCAGTACTTC
abundance: .
j_gene: TRBJ2-7
d_gene: .
v_gene: TRBV6-1

CDR3aa: CASRPSLTLLSEQYF
CDR3nt: TGCGCCAGCAGACCAAGTTTAACCCTGCTGAGCGAGCAGTACTTC
abundance: .
j_gene: TRBJ2-7
d_gene: .
v_gene: TRBV4-1

CDR3aa: CASSPWDRVGEQFF
CDR3nt: TGTGCCAGCTCACCCTGGGACAGGGTTGGTGAGCAGTTCTTC
abundance: .
j_gene: TRBJ2-1
d_gene: TRBD1
v_gene: TRBV18

CDR3aa: CASSGTLMNTEAFF
CDR3nt: TGTGCCAGCAGCGGGACACTTATGAACACTGAAGCTTTCTTT
abundance: few
j_gene: TRBJ1-1
d_gene: .
v_gene: TRBV2

CDR3aa: CATSASGAGELFF
CDR3nt: TGTGCCACCAGTGCGAGCGGGGCCGGGGAGCTGTTTTTT
abundance: once
j_gene: TRBJ2-2
d_gene: TRBD2
v_gene: TRBV24-1